A selection of T cell receptor beta chains follows, all from one sample in a study of regulatory T cells in long-lasting Graves disease. TCRdb used MiXCR to reprocess the multiplex PCR reads, holding one entry per CDR3 protein. Of some 470,000 distinct CDR3 sequences detected, 20% to 25% appear once; the ten largest clones hold more than 6%. The starting material was peripheral blood mononuclear cells (PBMCs), obtained when the disease was refractory, from a patient treated with antithyroid drugs. These receptors originate from a female donor with Graves disease. Each CDR3 is given with its conserved first and last residue. A D gene is named only where the DNA matches it firmly. Size is omitted from some rows. Given values are once, few, many or a class for expanded clones.

CDR3nt,CDR3aa,j_gene,len,v_gene,d_gene,abundance
TGTGCCAGCAGTCTTCACAGGCCACCCTACGAGCAGTACTTC,CASSLHRPPYEQYF,TRBJ2-7,14,TRBV28,-,many
TGTGCCACCCGGGGAGGGCAAGGGTCCTACGAGCAGTACTTC,CATRGGQGSYEQYF,TRBJ2-7,14,TRBV6-1,TRBD2,many
TGCAGTGCCACTAGCGGGAGTGACGAGCAGTACTTC,CSATSGSDEQYF,TRBJ2-7,12,TRBV20-1,TRBD2,many
TGTGCCAGCAGTTACCGGCCCCTTAATGAAAAACTGTTTTTT,CASSYRPLNEKLFF,TRBJ1-4,14,TRBV6-5,-,many
TGCAGTGCTGGCACAGGCTCTGGAAACACCATATATTTT,CSAGTGSGNTIYF,TRBJ1-3,13,TRBV20-1,-,-
TGTGCCAGCAGTTTACGAGAGAGACAGGGTTATACACCCCTCCACTTT,CASSLRERQGYTPLHF,TRBJ1-6,16,TRBV28,TRBD1,many
TGTGCCAGCAGTTCCTGGGGGCGGTCCAATGAGCAGTTCTTC,CASSSWGRSNEQFF,TRBJ2-1,14,TRBV28,-,-
TGTGCCAGCAAGGAAAACGATGGCTACACCTTC,CASKENDGYTF,TRBJ1-2,11,TRBV7-9,-,few
TGTGCCAGCAGCTCAGACCCCGGAACCGAGACCCAGTACTTC,CASSSDPGTETQYF,TRBJ2-5,14,TRBV11-2,-,few
TGTGCCTGGATGGGTCGTAAGGAAAAACTGTTTTTT,CAWMGRKEKLFF,TRBJ1-4,12,TRBV30,-,many
TGTGCCAGCAGACAGGGACTAGCGTACAACAATGAGCAGTTCTTC,CASRQGLAYNNEQFF,TRBJ2-1,15,TRBV6-1,TRBD2,few
TGTGCCATCAGTGAAAAGGGAGCGGAGACCCAGTACTTC,CAISEKGAETQYF,TRBJ2-5,13,TRBV10-3,-,-
TGTGCCAGCAGTTTCCCTCGGGCCCAACACTCTGGAAACACCATATATTTT,CASSFPRAQHSGNTIYF,TRBJ1-3,17,TRBV12-3/TRBV12-4,-,-
TGTGCCAGCAGTTCCCCGGGACAGGGTATCAATCAGCCCCAGCATTTT,CASSSPGQGINQPQHF,TRBJ1-5,16,TRBV12-3/TRBV12-4,TRBD1,many
TGTGCCACCAGTTCTAGCGGGAGAGGCGACGAGCAGTACTTC,CATSSSGRGDEQYF,TRBJ2-7,14,TRBV24-1,TRBD2,many
TGTGCCAGCAGCCCTTTGGAGGAGACCTATAATTCACCCCTCCACTTT,CASSPLEETYNSPLHF,TRBJ1-6,16,TRBV28,-,many
TGTGCCAGCAGTGAACCCGTCAGTTGGGATCAGCCCCAGCATTTT,CASSEPVSWDQPQHF,TRBJ1-5,15,TRBV6-2/TRBV6-3,-,many
TGTGCCAGCAGCGAGCTACGACAAGAGACCCAGTACTTC,CASSELRQETQYF,TRBJ2-5,13,TRBV6-1,-,many
TGTGCCAGCAGTCTTGGACAGAATTCACCCCTCCACTTT,CASSLGQNSPLHF,TRBJ1-6,13,TRBV27,-,-
TGTGCCAGCAGCGACGGAGCGACCACCGGGAATGAAAAACTGTTTTTT,CASSDGATTGNEKLFF,TRBJ1-4,16,TRBV5-8,-,many
TGTGCCAGCAGCTCAGGGACAGAGGGGTGGGAGACCCAGTACTTC,CASSSGTEGWETQYF,TRBJ2-5,15,TRBV7-9,TRBD1,-
TGTGCCAGCAGTTTATCTGCCCCTGGGGCCAACGTCCTGACTTTC,CASSLSAPGANVLTF,TRBJ2-6,15,TRBV27,-,many
TGTGCCAGCAGTTCCCCTACTAGCGGGATAACGGCCGAGCAGTACTTC,CASSSPTSGITAEQYF,TRBJ2-7,16,TRBV6-2/TRBV6-3,TRBD2,-
TGCAGTGCTAGAGAGGGGGCTCAAGAGACCCAGTACTTC,CSAREGAQETQYF,TRBJ2-5,13,TRBV20-1,-,few
TGTGCCAGTAGTATATCCGGGATTGCTGGAAACACCATATATTTT,CASSISGIAGNTIYF,TRBJ1-3,15,TRBV19,-,-
TGCAGTGGAGCGCGAGCTGAAGGGACCCAGTACTTC,CSGARAEGTQYF,TRBJ2-5,12,TRBV20-1,-,few
TGTGCCAGCAGCTTAGCGGGAGGGCGAGGTGGCTACACCTTC,CASSLAGGRGGYTF,TRBJ1-2,14,TRBV11-2,-,many
TGTGCCAGCAGCTCGAGAAGCCGCTCAGGGCAGCCCCAGCATTTT,CASSSRSRSGQPQHF,TRBJ1-5,15,TRBV12-3/TRBV12-4,-,few
TGTGCCAGCAGTACTAGCGGGATTCAAGAGACCCAGTACTTC,CASSTSGIQETQYF,TRBJ2-5,14,TRBV12-3/TRBV12-4,TRBD2,many
TGTGCCAGCAGCGTAGCAGATGCCACTGAAGCTTTCTTT,CASSVADATEAFF,TRBJ1-1,13,TRBV9,-,-
TGTGCCAGCACCCAGACAGGAGAGGAAAAACTGTTTTTT,CASTQTGEEKLFF,TRBJ1-4,13,TRBV6-1,-,many
TGTGCCATCTCGGACAGCTATCAGCCCCAGCATTTT,CAISDSYQPQHF,TRBJ1-5,12,TRBV12-3/TRBV12-4,-,many
TGTGCCAGCAGTTCCACCGGGGCATCGGTCTGGAGTGAAAAACTGTTTTTT,CASSSTGASVWSEKLFF,TRBJ1-4,17,TRBV28,-,many
TGTGCCAGCAGCTCAAATCTATGGGAGGGGGTCACCGGGGAGCTGTTTTTT,CASSSNLWEGVTGELFF,TRBJ2-2,17,TRBV12-3/TRBV12-4,-,-
TGTGCTAGTGGTTTGCCCCGTGGTGCGGGGGTCTACGAGCAGTACTTC,CASGLPRGAGVYEQYF,TRBJ2-7,16,TRBV12-5,TRBD2,many
TGCAGTGCTAGAGACAGGTCTAGCGGGGGGGAGACCCAGTACTTC,CSARDRSSGGETQYF,TRBJ2-5,15,TRBV20-1,TRBD2,many
TGTGCCAGCAGTGTACTAGCGGGGGTTCTAGATACGCAGTATTTT,CASSVLAGVLDTQYF,TRBJ2-3,15,TRBV2,TRBD2,-
TGTGCCAGCAGACCGACAGAGATACACTATGGCTACACCTTC,CASRPTEIHYGYTF,TRBJ1-2,14,TRBV28,-,many
TGTGCTAGTGGTTTGGTGGTAGGGCCCCCGAACACCGGGGAGCTGTTTTTT,CASGLVVGPPNTGELFF,TRBJ2-2,17,TRBV12-5,-,many
TGTGCCAGCAGTTTGGGCCGTCCACCACAAGAGACCCAGTACTTC,CASSLGRPPQETQYF,TRBJ2-5,15,TRBV12-3/TRBV12-4,-,-
TGTGCCAGCAGTTTAACGTCTGGGACCAACGTCCTGACTTTC,CASSLTSGTNVLTF,TRBJ2-6,14,TRBV12-3/TRBV12-4,-,-
TGTGCCAGCAGTGGTGGGGAGAGGAGTGAAAAACTGTTTTTT,CASSGGERSEKLFF,TRBJ1-4,14,TRBV2,-,many
TGCGCCAGCAGCCAAGGATCAGGACCACTAGGGAACACTGAAGCTTTCTTT,CASSQGSGPLGNTEAFF,TRBJ1-1,17,TRBV4-3,-,-
TGCGCCAGCAGCGGCGGGGGCCTCTATGGCTACACCTTC,CASSGGGLYGYTF,TRBJ1-2,13,TRBV5-1,-,few
TGTGCCACCAGTGACACCGGGAAAAACATTCAGTACTTC,CATSDTGKNIQYF,TRBJ2-4,13,TRBV24-1,-,few
TGTGCCAGCAGACAGGGAGAAAACACTGAAGCTTTCTTT,CASRQGENTEAFF,TRBJ1-1,13,TRBV2,-,few
TGTGCCAGCAGCGTAGGGGTATTCGGTTACTATGGCTACACCTTC,CASSVGVFGYYGYTF,TRBJ1-2,15,TRBV9,-,few
TGCAGCGTTGAATATCGACTCTTGAACACTGAAGCTTTCTTT,CSVEYRLLNTEAFF,TRBJ1-1,14,TRBV29-1,-,many
TGTGCCAGCAGCCAAGATGATCGGAGCTCTGGGGCCAACGTCCTGACTTTC,CASSQDDRSSGANVLTF,TRBJ2-6,17,TRBV3-1,-,-
TGTGCCAGCAGTTTAGCGCGGACAAAAGCGTATGGCTACACCTTC,CASSLARTKAYGYTF,TRBJ1-2,15,TRBV12-3/TRBV12-4,-,many
TGCAGTGCTGTCGGACAGGGCTTCTCTGGGGCCAACGTCCTGACTTTC,CSAVGQGFSGANVLTF,TRBJ2-6,16,TRBV20-1,TRBD1,-
TGTGCCTGGAGGCTCCATGCGGGCATTAATGAAAAACTGTTTTTT,CAWRLHAGINEKLFF,TRBJ1-4,15,TRBV30,-,few
TGTGCCAGCAGCCAAGGACAGGTTGCCTACGAGCAGTACTTC,CASSQGQVAYEQYF,TRBJ2-7,14,TRBV14,-,few